The clone carrying this TCR beta chain was observed a few times. Its antigen remains unknown. This sample was taken from a study of naive and memory T cell subsets. Cells stained for CD3, CD4, CD8, CD45RA, CD27 and viability were sorted into four CD45RA/CD27 subsets. Study results and limitations: Possibly reflecting memory cells re-expressing CD45RA, a few larger clonotypes occurred in naive repertoires, especially CD8. No ground truth validated the naive and memory repertoire findings.

An equimolar mix of two oligonucleotides served as the beta constant-region primer for TRBC1 and TRBC2. TCRdb processed the UMI-ligation and nested PCR reads anew with MiXCR; each CDR3 protein has one entry. Among approximately 140,000 distinct CDR3 sequences listed, about a sixth were seen once. Input material: naive CD4+ T cells from blood. The receptor was derived from a human donor in good health.

This CDR3 reads CASTSGNGKGAATQYF. In DNA form, the CDR3 reads TGTGCCAGCACTTCGGGGAACGGGAAGGGGGCAGCTACGCAGTATTTT. The chain carries TRBV7-3 and TRBJ2-3; TRBD1 matches at 7 bases. There are 16 residues in the CDR3. The J segment lost 8 bases and the V segment lost 7 bases, leaving 18 bases of the junction unmatched. Germline loops: CDR1 SGHTA, CDR2 FQGTGA.